A selection of T cell receptor beta chains follows, all from one sample in a study of a mutant IDH1 vaccine in newly diagnosed glioma. No antigen has been assigned to these receptors. The method was immunoSEQ multiplex PCR; TCRdb's version includes in-frame clones alone and lacks a portion of them. The data show 25,000 to 35,000 clones, roughly 90% seen once. Source: PBMCs, taken from a glioma patient whose treatment included an IDH1 peptide vaccine. Receptor source: a middle-aged man with glioma. CDR3s include the opening cysteine and the closing phenylalanine or tryptophan. The D gene is left open where the match is weak. Not all rows give a size; the values are once, few, many and, for expanded clones, a class.

j_call v_call d_call clone_size cdr3_aa cdr3_nt
TRBJ2-7 TRBV2 . . CASRWGHEQYF TGTGCCAGCAGATGGGGGCACGAGCAGTACTTC
TRBJ2-6 TRBV27 TRBD1 . CASSLTPPGQGFFSGANVLTF TGTGCCAGCAGTCTTACCCCGCCGGGACAGGGGTTTTTTTCTGGGGCCAACGTCCTGACTTTC
TRBJ1-1 TRBV29-1 TRBD1 . CSVVLQGAITEAFF TGCAGCGTTGTTTTACAGGGGGCTATCACTGAAGCTTTCTTT
TRBJ1-6 TRBV4-1 . . CASSLGGAGDLPLHF TGCGCCAGCAGCCTCGGAGGGGCAGGGGATCTCCCCCTCCACTTT
TRBJ1-5 TRBV6-6 TRBD1 . CASSYSGTGEPQHF TGTGCCAGCAGTTACTCGGGGACAGGGGAGCCCCAGCATTTT
TRBJ1-2 TRBV7-2 TRBD1 . CASSLGQFYGYTF TGTGCCAGCAGCTTGGGACAGTTCTATGGCTACACCTTC
TRBJ1-1 TRBV14 . . CASSQSVGTEAFF TGTGCCAGCAGCCAATCGGTTGGCACTGAAGCTTTCTTT
TRBJ2-3 TRBV7-9 TRBD1 few CASTRTGTGTDTQYF TGTGCCAGCACCCGTACCGGGACAGGAACAGATACGCAGTATTTT
TRBJ1-6 TRBV18 . once CASSPREGDSSPLHF TGTGCCAGCTCCCCCCGAGAAGGGGATAGCTCACCCCTCCACTTT
TRBJ1-2 TRBV18 TRBD1 . CASSPGPDRGQGGYTF TGTGCCAGCTCACCCGGTCCTGACAGGGGGCAGGGTGGCTACACCTTC
TRBJ1-1 TRBV13 . . CASSLGWGNTEAFF TGTGCCAGCAGCCTTGGATGGGGGAACACTGAAGCTTTCTTT
TRBJ1-2 TRBV28 . few CASRLVQGRHGYTF TGTGCCAGCAGATTGGTACAGGGACGACATGGCTACACCTTC
TRBJ1-1 TRBV7-9 TRBD1 . CASSLGTGLNTEAFF TGTGCCAGCAGCTTAGGGACAGGGCTAAACACTGAAGCTTTCTTT
TRBJ1-1 TRBV29-1 TRBD1 few CSVERTGGLWDFF TGCAGCGTTGAGAGGACAGGGGGACTTTGGGATTTCTTT
TRBJ1-2 TRBV4-1 . medium-sized CASSQGPGDYGYTF TGCGCCAGCAGCCAAGGTCCAGGGGACTATGGCTACACCTTC
TRBJ2-3 TRBV2 TRBD2 . CACLESPGRGTQYF TGTGCCTGCCTGGAGTCTCCCGGGAGGGGTACGCAGTATTTT
TRBJ2-6 TRBV4-3 . . CASSPHLPGSSGANVLTF TGCGCCAGCAGCCCCCACCTGCCTGGTTCCTCTGGGGCCAACGTCCTGACTTTC
TRBJ2-2 TRBV5-4 TRBD2 few CASSQGLAGGRNTGELFF TGTGCCAGCAGTCAAGGACTAGCGGGAGGTCGGAACACCGGGGAGCTGTTTTTT
TRBJ2-1 TRBV25-1 TRBD2 once CASSVGVAGGRNEQFF TGTGCCAGCAGTGTAGGGGTAGCGGGAGGGCGCAATGAGCAGTTCTTC
TRBJ2-3 TRBV6-4 . . CASSAGAHTDTQYF TGTGCCAGCAGTGCAGGGGCACACACAGATACGCAGTATTTT
TRBJ2-7 TRBV27 . . CASSPFLGQGYEQYF TGTGCCAGCAGTCCCTTCTTGGGGCAGGGCTACGAGCAGTACTTC
TRBJ2-2 TRBV4-1 . . CASSQGFKTGELFF TGCGCCAGCAGCCAAGGGTTTAAGACCGGGGAGCTGTTTTTT
TRBJ1-2 TRBV7-9 TRBD1 . CASSPTGARSGYTF TGTGCCAGCAGCCCCACAGGGGCGCGTTCTGGCTACACCTTC
TRBJ1-5 TRBV27 TRBD1 . CASSLLGWQGASFQPQHF TGTGCCAGCAGTTTATTAGGTTGGCAGGGGGCCAGCTTTCAGCCCCAGCATTTT
TRBJ2-2 TRBV6-5 . . CASSYSIVNTGELFF TGTGCCAGCAGTTACTCGATAGTGAACACCGGGGAGCTGTTTTTT
TRBJ2-1 TRBV19 TRBD2 . CASSQASGRDEQFF TGTGCCAGCTCTCAAGCTAGCGGTAGAGATGAGCAGTTCTTC
TRBJ2-3 TRBV18 . . CASSPAGATDTQYF TGTGCCAGCTCACCCGCCGGAGCCACAGATACGCAGTATTTT
TRBJ2-6 TRBV27 . . CASSSRAGSGANVLTF TGTGCCAGCAGTTCTCGGGCAGGCTCTGGGGCCAACGTCCTGACTTTC
TRBJ2-5 TRBV29-1 TRBD2 . CSVVTSGGAGETQYF TGCAGCGTGGTGACTAGCGGGGGGGCGGGAGAGACCCAGTACTTC
TRBJ1-5 TRBV30 . . CAWSEGAGNQPQHF TGTGCCTGGAGTGAGGGAGCCGGCAATCAGCCCCAGCATTTT
TRBJ2-5 TRBV7-7 TRBD1 . CASSRTGSETQYF TGTGCTAGCAGCCGGACAGGGTCGGAGACCCAGTACTTC
TRBJ2-2 TRBV27 TRBD2 . CASSFGTSGSTTGELFF TGTGCCAGCAGTTTCGGGACTAGCGGGAGTACCACCGGGGAGCTGTTTTTT
TRBJ2-2 TRBV5-1 . . CASSLGTSGELFF TGCGCCAGCAGCCTGGGGACATCCGGGGAGCTGTTTTTT
TRBJ2-3 TRBV10-1 TRBD2 . CASSPAGGSTDTQYF TGCGCCAGCAGCCCAGCGGGGGGAAGCACAGATACGCAGTATTTT
TRBJ1-1 TRBV28 . once CASRPGGMNTEAFF TGTGCCAGCAGGCCGGGAGGGATGAACACTGAAGCTTTCTTT
TRBJ1-2 TRBV6-5 . . CASSRQLSAGYGYTF TGTGCCAGCAGTCGACAGCTTTCTGCGGGTTATGGCTACACCTTC
TRBJ2-1 TRBV18 . . CASSPYARETYNEQFF TGTGCCAGCTCACCCTACGCCCGGGAAACATACAATGAGCAGTTCTTC
TRBJ2-7 TRBV6-5 TRBD1 few CASSSPGQGAYEQYF TGTGCCAGCAGTTCACCGGGACAGGGGGCCTACGAGCAGTACTTC
TRBJ2-7 TRBV25-1 . once CASSGGYEQYF TGTGCCAGCAGTGGCGGTTACGAGCAGTACTTC
TRBJ2-2 TRBV6-5 . . CASRRDFSNTGELFF TGTGCCAGCAGGAGGGACTTCTCGAACACCGGGGAGCTGTTTTTT
TRBJ1-2 TRBV6-5 TRBD1 . CASSSTGVANYGYTF TGTGCCAGCAGTTCGACAGGGGTTGCCAACTATGGCTACACCTTC
TRBJ1-5 TRBV7-9 . . CASSLVGTRGRNQPQHF TGTGCCAGCAGCTTGGTCGGGACTCGAGGACGCAATCAGCCCCAGCATTTT
TRBJ2-3 TRBV29-1 TRBD2 . CSGSGLAGVGVTQYF TGCAGCGGCTCGGGACTAGCGGGAGTAGGGGTTACGCAGTATTTT
TRBJ1-5 TRBV10-1 . . CASITKAVYSNQPQHF TGCGCCAGCATCACGAAGGCGGTTTATAGCAATCAGCCCCAGCATTTT
TRBJ2-7 TRBV15 TRBD1 . CATSSLAGTGDEQYF TGTGCCACCAGCAGTCTAGCCGGGACAGGGGACGAGCAGTACTTC
TRBJ2-3 TRBV2 . once CASSDGLAPDTQYF TGTGCCAGCAGTGACGGGCTAGCTCCAGATACGCAGTATTTT
TRBJ2-3 TRBV7-2 . . CASSLLGTQTDTQYF TGTGCCAGCAGCTTGCTCGGAACCCAAACAGATACGCAGTATTTT
TRBJ2-7 TRBV5-6 . . CASSSTGRYEQYF TGTGCCAGCAGCTCCACAGGGCGGTACGAGCAGTACTTC
TRBJ1-2 TRBV7-9 . once CASSFTGSEGYTF TGTGCCAGCAGCTTCACAGGGTCGGAGGGCTACACCTTC
TRBJ2-2 TRBV5-4 . . CASSRQWAGELFF TGTGCCAGCAGCCGTCAGTGGGCCGGGGAGCTGTTTTTT
TRBJ1-3 TRBV30 . . CAGQTDSGNTIYF TGTGCCGGCCAGACGGACTCTGGAAACACCATATATTTT
TRBJ2-6 TRBV6-1 . . CASSEMVSAGANVLTF TGTGCCAGCAGTGAAATGGTTTCAGCTGGGGCCAACGTCCTGACTTTC
TRBJ2-3 TRBV6-5 TRBD2 . CASSKGLAVADTQYF TGTGCCAGCAGTAAGGGACTAGCAGTGGCAGATACGCAGTATTTT
TRBJ1-2 TRBV7-2 . . CASSYRGYGYTF TGTGCCAGCAGCTATAGAGGGTATGGCTACACCTTC
TRBJ2-3 TRBV30 . . CAWSPSGTLTDTQYF TGTGCCTGGAGCCCGTCCGGGACCCTCACAGATACGCAGTATTTT
TRBJ2-7 TRBV29-1 TRBD2 once CSVSTSGSHEQCF TGCAGCGTTTCTACTAGCGGGTCCCACGAGCAGTGCTTC
TRBJ1-3 TRBV19 . . CASSIQGSFSGNTIYF TGTGCCAGTAGTATTCAAGGCAGCTTCTCTGGAAACACCATATATTTT
TRBJ1-5 TRBV18 . once CASSPGSALYSNQPQHF TGTGCCAGCTCACCGGGTTCGGCGCTTTATAGCAATCAGCCCCAGCATTTT
TRBJ1-1 TRBV6-5 . . CASSYGTFMNTEAFF TGTGCCAGCAGTTACGGTACGTTTATGAACACTGAAGCTTTCTTT
TRBJ1-1 TRBV19 TRBD1 . CASSINRDSHLNTEAFF TGTGCCAGTAGCATAAATCGGGACAGCCATTTGAACACTGAAGCTTTCTTT